This TCR beta chain appears in the sequencing data of a study of cytomegalovirus exposure and HLA in healthy donors. At the level of the study: For the roughly 400 genotyped donors, roughly 81% fell within the Caucasian-associated ancestry cluster.

Study results and limitations: Most subjects' HLA-A and HLA-B alleles were reportedly predicted from TCR beta sequences.

As to this clone: Its antigen remains unknown.

Researchers ran the PCR with 60 Vbeta and 13 Jbeta primers. Produced via immunoSEQ multiplex PCR; TCRdb's table is partial and in-frame only. The sample shows about 130,000 clones, about two thirds of them seen only once. The CDR3 is made up of 16 amino acids. The junction had 5 bases not matched to a gene; V was cut back by 2 bases and J by 2 bases. The germline CDR1 and CDR2 sequences are MNHEY and SMNVEV (reference sequence). V and J are TRBV27 and TRBJ1-2; 10 bases are shared with TRBD1. The sequencing input was PBMCs. The TCR was taken from a man aged 35-49 years in good health and CMV-seropositive. CDR3 nucleotide sequence: TGTGCCAGCAGTTTAAGGGGACAGGGGACCAACTATGGCTACACCTTC. This encodes CASSLRGQGTNYGYTF.